The next 18 T cell receptor beta chains were all read from a single sample in a study of blood T cell repertoires in COVID-19. The repertoire was sequenced with immunoSEQ multiplex PCR; TCRdb's copy has only in-frame clones and lacks some. Altogether around 450,000 clones are present, 80% to 90% being singletons, with the ten largest covering 4% to 4.5%. Sequencing was carried out using peripheral blood. These receptor sequences come from a woman aged 25 to 45 with acute or convalescent COVID-19.

The V and J genes are TRBV13 and TRBJ2-7, with 7 bases aligning to TRBD1. V lost 3 bases and J lost 3; bases outside the gene matches: 5. This CDR3 has 14 residues. Looked up from germline, CDR1 is PRHDT and CDR2 is FYEKMQ (reference sequence). In DNA, the CDR3 is TGTGCCAGCAGCTTGGGGACAGCCTACTACGAGCAGTACTTC. It is translated as CASSLGTAYYEQYF.

The CDR3 sequence: CASSRIGGTEAFF. CDR3 bases: TGTGCCAGCAGTCGGATAGGGGGCACTGAAGCTTTCTTT. The chain recombines TRBV6-5 with TRBJ1-1; tentatively, D is TRBD1 (6 bases). Germline V lookup: CDR1 MNHEY, CDR2 SVGAGI. This CDR3 spans 13 amino acids. V was pared by 5 bases and J by 4 bases, with 11 bases between.

The V gene is TRBV6-5, the J gene TRBJ2-1; D is unresolved. The CDR3 consists of 11 residues. Looked up from germline, CDR1 is MNHEY and CDR2 is SVGAGI. V dropped 6 bases and J dropped 5 bases, with 5 bases sitting between them. In nucleotides, the CDR3 is TGTGCCAGCAGGGCACACAATGAGCAGTTCTTC. This encodes CASRAHNEQFF.

This clone came up once. The genes are TRBV7-2 and TRBJ2-3, with TRBD1 matching 10 bases. V lost 2 bases and J lost 6; bases outside the gene matches: 8. Germline V CDR1 and CDR2: SGHTA, FQGNSA. The CDR3 consists of 16 residues. This CDR3 reads CASSLPRDRGTDTQYF. In nucleotides, the CDR3 is TGTGCCAGCAGCTTACCACGGGACAGGGGAACGGATACGCAGTATTTT. Drawing the rest from reference TRBV7-2 and TRBJ2-3, the complete variable domain is GAGVSQSPSNKVTEKGKDVELRCDPISGHTALYWYRQSLGQGLEFLIYFQGNSAPDKSGLPSDRFSAERTGGSVSTLTIQRTQQEDSAVYLCASSLPRDRGTDTQYFGPGTRLTVL.

This clone is a singleton in its sample. This CDR3 reads CASSDKKGQLNEQFF. Here the CDR3 DNA reads TGTGCCAGCAGTGACAAAAAGGGACAACTCAATGAGCAGTTCTTC. The genes are TRBV25-1 and TRBJ2-1; D possibly corresponds to TRBD1 (6 bases). Per germline, CDR1 MGHDK and CDR2 SYGVNS. Trimming left V 3 bases short and J 6 bases short, with 15 bases between. The CDR3 is 15 amino acids.

V and J are TRBV2 and TRBJ1-2; D is unclear. CDR3 length equals 13 residues. Germline V gives CDR1 SNHLY, CDR2 FYNNEI. V was clipped by 4 bases and J by 4 bases, with 10 bases between them. For the CDR3, the DNA is TGTGCCAGCAGTGTACAGCAATCCTATGGCTACACCTTC. Translated: CASSVQQSYGYTF.

This chain uses TRBV5-1 with TRBJ2-1; 12 nucleotides match TRBD2. The CDR3 covers 16 residues. The germline V gene encodes CDR1 SGHRS and CDR2 YFSETQ. V was pared by 2 bases and J by 5 bases, with 5 bases of the junction left unmatched. The CDR3 reads CASSFLTSGGHNEQFF. The CDR3 DNA follows: TGCGCCAGCAGCTTTCTGACTAGCGGGGGCCACAATGAGCAGTTCTTC. Based on the CDR3 plus reference TRBV5-1 and TRBJ2-1, the full variable domain is KAGVTQTPRYLIKTRGQQVTLSCSPISGHRSVSWYQQTPGQGLQFLFEYFSETQRNKGNFPGRFSGRQFSNSRSEMNVSTLELGDSALYLCASSFLTSGGHNEQFFGPGTRLTVL.

In DNA form, the CDR3 reads TGTGCCAGCAGCCCCAACATAAACCGTGGCTACACCTTC. It specifies CASSPNINRGYTF. The J gene is TRBJ1-2, the V gene TRBV3-1 (or the pseudogene TRBV3-2); D remains ambiguous. The CDR3 is made up of 13 amino acids. With 4 bases removed from V and 7 bases from J, the gap between germline ends came to 13 bases. The germline V gene encodes CDR1 LGHDT and CDR2 YNNKEL (reference sequence).

CDR3 loop: CASSLGGQGQETQYF. DNA for the CDR3: TGTGCCAGCAGCTTGGGGGGGCAGGGTCAAGAGACCCAGTACTTC. V and J are TRBV5-8 and TRBJ2-5; D may be TRBD1 (6 bases). The CDR3 length is 15 residues. From germline, CDR1 is SGHTS and CDR2 YDEGEE. V was shortened by 0 bases and J by 2 bases, with 11 bases between the two germline ends.

A few counts support this clone. V is TRBV5-5 and J is TRBJ2-3; D ambiguous. V was pared by 2 bases and J by 4 bases, with 14 bases between. The CDR3 consists of 15 residues. The germline V gene encodes CDR1 SGHKS and CDR2 YYEKEE (reference sequence). The CDR3 DNA follows: TGTGCCAGCAGCTTAATTTCCTTGTCAGCAGATACGCAGTATTTT. This translates into CASSLISLSADTQYF.

The J gene is TRBJ1-2, the V gene TRBV6-6, with a weak D call TRBD1 (6 bases). Germline CDR1 and CDR2: MNHNY and SVGAGI (reference sequence). V lost 0 bases, J lost 1 base, and 9 bases lay in between. The CDR3 is made up of 15 amino acids. The CDR3 DNA follows: TGTGCCAGCAGTTACTCAGGGGGGGATAACTATGGCTACACCTTC. The encoded protein is CASSYSGGDNYGYTF.

The chain has TRBV27 and TRBJ2-1; the match to TRBD2 covers 8 bases. This CDR3 is built from 16 residues. Germline CDR1 and CDR2: MNHEY and SMNVEV (reference sequence). V lost 2 bases and J lost 3; bases outside the gene matches: 6. Here the CDR3 DNA reads TGTGCCAGCAGTTTACCCACTAGCGGTGACTACAATGAGCAGTTCTTC. This translates into CASSLPTSGDYNEQFF.

The chain joins TRBV18 to TRBJ1-1; 7 bases are a match to TRBD1. Trimming cost V 1 base and J 3 bases; bases outside gene matches: 2. This CDR3 has 14 amino acids. In germline, CDR1 is KGHSH, CDR2 LQKENI. The CDR3 spells CASSPQGADTEAFF. In DNA, the CDR3 is TGTGCCAGCTCACCACAGGGGGCCGACACTGAAGCTTTCTTT.

The CDR3 sequence: CASSVDNSEAFF. DNA of the CDR3: TGTGCCAGCAGCGTAGATAACAGCGAAGCTTTCTTT. This sequence joins TRBV9 and TRBJ1-1, with D unresolved. The germline V gene has CDR1 SGDLS and CDR2 YYNGEE. The length of the CDR3 is 12 residues. V lost 0 bases, J lost 8 bases, and 8 bases lay in between.

This chain connects TRBV5-8 to TRBJ1-4; 7 bases align to TRBD1. CDR1 SGHTS and CDR2 YDEGEE come from the germline V gene. With 7 bases clipped from V and 5 bases from J, the junction kept 11 bases outside the gene matches. This CDR3 comprises 15 residues. CDR3 residues: CASLLPGTANEKLFF. DNA of the CDR3: TGTGCCAGCTTGCTGCCCGGGACAGCAAATGAAAAACTGTTTTTT.

The chain couples TRBV29-1 to TRBJ1-1, with TRBD1 identical over 11 bases. CDR3 length equals 13 residues. Trimming at V came to 6 bases and at J to 5 bases, leaving 5 bases not matched to a gene. CDR1 and CDR2 (germline): SQVTM, ANQGSEA. CDR3 DNA: TGCAGCGTCGGACAGGGGGCAAGAACTGAAGCTTTCTTT. Its protein product is CSVGQGARTEAFF.

The chain employs TRBV3-1 (or the pseudogene TRBV3-2) and TRBJ2-1, with D perhaps TRBD2 (6 bases). CDR1 is LGHDT and CDR2 is YNNKEL in the germline V gene (reference sequence). V was cut by 5 bases and J by 9 bases, with 26 bases left in between. The CDR3 is 17 residues long. The CDR3 DNA follows: TGTGCCAGCAGCGCCGGGACTGCGGGTGGGTTTGGAAGTGAGCAGTTCTTC. Translating gives CASSAGTAGGFGSEQFF.

The chain recombines TRBV4-1 with TRBJ1-1; D uncertain. The CDR3 spans 14 residues. The ends were cut back, 0 bases at V and 8 bases at J, with 13 bases in the middle. Germline CDR1 MGHRA, CDR2 YSYEKL. The CDR3 DNA reads as TGCGCCAGCAGCCAAGATGGCGGCGGCAGCGAAGCTTTCTTT. Translated, it gives CASSQDGGGSEAFF.